These T cell receptor beta chains were read from a single sample in a study of CD8 T cells in Susac syndrome. One entry per CDR3 protein results from TCRdb running MiXCR on the immunoSEQ multiplex PCR reads. The sample comprises roughly 200,000 distinct CDR3 sequences, over 85% of which are singletons, and about 0.095% rests with the top ten. The sample taken for sequencing was CD4+ T cells from PBMCs. These receptors were taken from a human donor in good health. Each CDR3 is given with its conserved first and last residue. A D gene is named only where the DNA matches it firmly. Clone size is shown for a subset of rows, as once, few, many or a class of expanded clone.

CDR3 protein: CASSYRERGDTQYF
CDR3 DNA: TGTGCCAGCAGCTACAGGGAAAGAGGAGATACGCAGTATTTT
J gene: TRBJ2-3
clone size: NA
V gene: TRBV7-2
D gene: NA

CDR3 protein: CASSQTGGSMNTEAFF
CDR3 DNA: TGTGCCAGCAGCCAGACGGGGGGGAGCATGAACACTGAAGCTTTCTTT
J gene: TRBJ1-1
clone size: NA
V gene: TRBV7-9
D gene: NA

CDR3 protein: CASSLGRNPYSPLHF
CDR3 DNA: TGTGCCAGCAGCTTAGGACGGAACCCTTATTCACCCCTCCACTTT
J gene: TRBJ1-6
clone size: NA
V gene: TRBV7-9
D gene: NA

CDR3 protein: CASSHLQGMINEQFF
CDR3 DNA: TGTGCCAGCAGCCATCTTCAGGGGATGATCAATGAGCAGTTCTTC
J gene: TRBJ2-1
clone size: NA
V gene: TRBV3-1
D gene: NA

CDR3 protein: CASSLPPAGGRHF
CDR3 DNA: TGTGCCAGCAGTTTACCGCCTGCGGGAGGAAGGCATTTT
J gene: TRBJ1-5
clone size: NA
V gene: TRBV12-3/TRBV12-4
D gene: NA

CDR3 protein: CSASPGTGLDSPLHF
CDR3 DNA: TGCAGTGCTAGCCCTGGGACAGGGTTAGATTCACCCCTCCACTTT
J gene: TRBJ1-6
clone size: NA
V gene: TRBV20-1
D gene: TRBD1

CDR3 protein: CASSSSGQGRTDTQYF
CDR3 DNA: TGTGCCAGCAGTTCATCCGGACAGGGGAGAACAGATACGCAGTATTTT
J gene: TRBJ2-3
clone size: once
V gene: TRBV28
D gene: TRBD1

CDR3 protein: CASSPTPSRGDTEAFF
CDR3 DNA: TGCGCCAGCAGCCCAACCCCCAGCCGCGGGGACACTGAAGCTTTCTTT
J gene: TRBJ1-1
clone size: once
V gene: TRBV5-1
D gene: NA

CDR3 protein: CASSRTGDNSPLHF
CDR3 DNA: TGTGCCAGCAGCCGGACAGGGGATAATTCACCCCTCCACTTT
J gene: TRBJ1-6
clone size: once
V gene: TRBV27
D gene: TRBD1

CDR3 protein: CASSLAGTGTRQYF
CDR3 DNA: TGTGCCAGCAGCTTGGCCGGGACAGGGACGCGGCAGTACTTC
J gene: TRBJ2-7
clone size: NA
V gene: TRBV5-6
D gene: TRBD1

CDR3 protein: CASSPSGDLGGGYTF
CDR3 DNA: TGTGCCAGCTCACCATCAGGGGACCTTGGAGGGGGCTACACCTTC
J gene: TRBJ1-2
clone size: NA
V gene: TRBV18
D gene: NA

CDR3 protein: CASSLDDRAEAFF
CDR3 DNA: TGTGCCAGCAGTTTGGACGACAGGGCAGAAGCTTTCTTT
J gene: TRBJ1-1
clone size: NA
V gene: TRBV27
D gene: TRBD1

CDR3 protein: CASSDPTSGGPGGTQYF
CDR3 DNA: TGTGCCAGCAGCGACCCGACTAGCGGGGGGCCCGGGGGGACCCAGTACTTC
J gene: TRBJ2-5
clone size: NA
V gene: TRBV7-2
D gene: TRBD2

CDR3 protein: CSVGRIGSRDTIYF
CDR3 DNA: TGCAGCGTTGGGAGGATTGGGTCCCGAGACACCATATATTTT
J gene: TRBJ1-3
clone size: NA
V gene: TRBV29-1
D gene: NA

CDR3 protein: CASSYSIQGAEAFF
CDR3 DNA: TGTGCCAGCAGTTACTCCATACAGGGGGCTGAAGCTTTCTTT
J gene: TRBJ1-1
clone size: NA
V gene: TRBV6-6
D gene: TRBD1

CDR3 protein: CSVGQMNTEASF
CDR3 DNA: TGCAGCGTGGGACAGATGAACACTGAAGCTTCCTTT
J gene: TRBJ1-1
clone size: NA
V gene: TRBV29-1
D gene: TRBD1

CDR3 protein: CSVHDRDSGNTIYF
CDR3 DNA: TGCAGCGTACACGACAGGGACTCTGGAAACACCATATATTTT
J gene: TRBJ1-3
clone size: NA
V gene: TRBV29-1
D gene: TRBD1

CDR3 protein: CASSLHPEERAYF
CDR3 DNA: TGTGCCAGCAGTTTACATCCGGAGGAGAGGGCGTACTTC
J gene: TRBJ2-5
clone size: NA
V gene: TRBV12-3/TRBV12-4
D gene: NA

CDR3 protein: CSVDASTEAFF
CDR3 DNA: TGCAGCGTAGATGCGAGCACTGAAGCTTTCTTT
J gene: TRBJ1-1
clone size: once
V gene: TRBV29-1
D gene: NA

CDR3 protein: CAWGAGGATDTQYF
CDR3 DNA: TGTGCCTGGGGAGCGGGAGGGGCGACAGATACGCAGTATTTT
J gene: TRBJ2-3
clone size: NA
V gene: TRBV30
D gene: TRBD2

CDR3 protein: CAWSVNSDGYTF
CDR3 DNA: TGTGCCTGGAGTGTAAACAGTGATGGCTACACCTTC
J gene: TRBJ1-2
clone size: once
V gene: TRBV30
D gene: NA

CDR3 protein: CASSWNYRVGANEQFF
CDR3 DNA: TGTGCCAGCAGTTGGAATTACAGGGTAGGGGCCAATGAGCAGTTCTTC
J gene: TRBJ2-1
clone size: once
V gene: TRBV6-5
D gene: NA

CDR3 protein: CASSGGLAGAVDTQYF
CDR3 DNA: TGTGCCAGTAGTGGAGGACTAGCGGGAGCGGTAGATACGCAGTATTTT
J gene: TRBJ2-3
clone size: NA
V gene: TRBV19
D gene: TRBD2

CDR3 protein: CASSSSIGQVNQPQHF
CDR3 DNA: TGTGCCAGCAGCAGTAGCATTGGACAGGTCAATCAGCCCCAGCATTTT
J gene: TRBJ1-5
clone size: NA
V gene: TRBV7-2
D gene: TRBD1

CDR3 protein: CASSPLPLSREQYF
CDR3 DNA: TGTGCCAGCAGCCCCCTCCCCCTCTCTAGGGAGCAGTACTTC
J gene: TRBJ2-7
clone size: NA
V gene: TRBV11-2
D gene: NA

CDR3 protein: CASSAAGGLTDTQYF
CDR3 DNA: TGTGCCAGCAGCGCGGCGGGGGGCCTCACAGATACGCAGTATTTT
J gene: TRBJ2-3
clone size: NA
V gene: TRBV9
D gene: TRBD2

CDR3 protein: CASSLGPRSDETQYF
CDR3 DNA: TGTGCCAGCAGCTTGGGACCACGCTCCGATGAGACCCAGTACTTC
J gene: TRBJ2-5
clone size: NA
V gene: TRBV5-4
D gene: NA

CDR3 protein: CSAPPLAGVQETQYF
CDR3 DNA: TGCAGTGCCCCCCCGCTAGCGGGAGTCCAAGAGACCCAGTACTTC
J gene: TRBJ2-5
clone size: NA
V gene: TRBV20-1
D gene: TRBD2

CDR3 protein: CASSWGTVVQETQYF
CDR3 DNA: TGTGCCAGCAGTTGGGGGACAGTCGTACAAGAGACCCAGTACTTC
J gene: TRBJ2-5
clone size: NA
V gene: TRBV6-5
D gene: TRBD1

CDR3 protein: CSAGRTEGNQPQHF
CDR3 DNA: TGCAGTGCGGGACGGACGGAAGGCAATCAGCCCCAGCATTTT
J gene: TRBJ1-5
clone size: NA
V gene: TRBV20-1
D gene: NA

CDR3 protein: CAWRHPRTGRNTEAFF
CDR3 DNA: TGTGCCTGGAGACACCCCAGGACAGGACGAAACACTGAAGCTTTCTTT
J gene: TRBJ1-1
clone size: NA
V gene: TRBV30
D gene: TRBD1

CDR3 protein: CASSQVRGNFGTEAFF
CDR3 DNA: TGCGCCAGCAGCCAAGTCAGGGGCAATTTCGGCACTGAAGCTTTCTTT
J gene: TRBJ1-1
clone size: NA
V gene: TRBV4-1
D gene: NA

CDR3 protein: CASSQGSGGLRGEQFF
CDR3 DNA: TGCGCCAGCAGCCAAGGGAGCGGGGGTCTGAGGGGTGAGCAGTTCTTC
J gene: TRBJ2-1
clone size: NA
V gene: TRBV4-3
D gene: TRBD2

CDR3 protein: CASSLRTPNTGELFF
CDR3 DNA: TGTGCCAGCAGTTTAAGAACACCGAACACCGGGGAGCTGTTTTTT
J gene: TRBJ2-2
clone size: NA
V gene: TRBV27
D gene: NA

CDR3 protein: CATRPQAAPYGYTF
CDR3 DNA: TGTGCCACCAGGCCGCAGGCAGCGCCTTATGGCTACACCTTC
J gene: TRBJ1-2
clone size: once
V gene: TRBV24-1
D gene: NA

CDR3 protein: CATSVRLAGDATQYF
CDR3 DNA: TGTGCCACCAGTGTACGACTAGCGGGAGACGCGACGCAGTATTTT
J gene: TRBJ2-3
clone size: NA
V gene: TRBV15
D gene: TRBD2

CDR3 protein: CSVDVTVGAFF
CDR3 DNA: TGCAGCGTTGACGTCACAGTCGGAGCTTTCTTT
J gene: TRBJ1-1
clone size: NA
V gene: TRBV29-1
D gene: NA

CDR3 protein: CSAQLPGANVLTF
CDR3 DNA: TGCAGTGCCCAGCTCCCCGGGGCCAACGTCCTGACTTTC
J gene: TRBJ2-6
clone size: NA
V gene: TRBV20-1
D gene: NA

CDR3 protein: CASSYPLGPKRNEQFF
CDR3 DNA: TGTGCCAGCAGCTACCCGTTGGGACCCAAACGCAATGAGCAGTTCTTC
J gene: TRBJ2-1
clone size: NA
V gene: TRBV6-5
D gene: NA

CDR3 protein: CASAEQNYGYTF
CDR3 DNA: TGTGCCAGCGCCGAACAGAACTATGGCTACACCTTC
J gene: TRBJ1-2
clone size: NA
V gene: TRBV5-6
D gene: NA

CDR3 protein: CASRPVRDNSPLHF
CDR3 DNA: TGTGCCAGCCGGCCAGTTAGGGATAATTCACCCCTCCACTTT
J gene: TRBJ1-6
clone size: NA
V gene: TRBV14
D gene: NA

CDR3 protein: CASSGTAGGDTQYF
CDR3 DNA: TGTGCCAGCAGTGGGACGGCAGGCGGAGATACGCAGTATTTT
J gene: TRBJ2-3
clone size: NA
V gene: TRBV6-5
D gene: NA

CDR3 protein: CASSKLTGLGELFF
CDR3 DNA: TGTGCCAGCAGTAAACTAACAGGACTCGGGGAGCTGTTTTTT
J gene: TRBJ2-2
clone size: NA
V gene: TRBV12-3/TRBV12-4
D gene: NA

CDR3 protein: CASSTQSSYEQYF
CDR3 DNA: TGTGCCAGCAGCACACAGAGCTCCTACGAGCAGTACTTC
J gene: TRBJ2-7
clone size: NA
V gene: TRBV3-1
D gene: NA

CDR3 protein: CASSPLGLAGGDEQFF
CDR3 DNA: TGTGCCAGCAGCCCCCTCGGACTAGCGGGGGGTGATGAGCAGTTCTTC
J gene: TRBJ2-1
clone size: NA
V gene: TRBV3-1
D gene: TRBD2

CDR3 protein: CASSPGTGNYEQYF
CDR3 DNA: TGTGCCAGCTCACCAGGGACAGGGAACTACGAGCAGTACTTC
J gene: TRBJ2-7
clone size: NA
V gene: TRBV18
D gene: TRBD1